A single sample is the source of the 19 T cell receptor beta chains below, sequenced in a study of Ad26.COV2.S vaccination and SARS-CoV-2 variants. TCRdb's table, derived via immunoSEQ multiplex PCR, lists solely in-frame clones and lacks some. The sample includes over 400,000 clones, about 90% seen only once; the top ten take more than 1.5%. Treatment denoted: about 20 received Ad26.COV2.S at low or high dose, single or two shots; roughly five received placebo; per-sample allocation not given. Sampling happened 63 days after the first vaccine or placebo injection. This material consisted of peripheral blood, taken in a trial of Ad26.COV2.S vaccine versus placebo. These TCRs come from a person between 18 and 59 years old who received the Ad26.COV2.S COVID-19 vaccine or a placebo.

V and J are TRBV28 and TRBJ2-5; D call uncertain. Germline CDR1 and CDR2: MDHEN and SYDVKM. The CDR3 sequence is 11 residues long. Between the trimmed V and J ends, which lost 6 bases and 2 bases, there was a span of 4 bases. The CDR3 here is CASSPQETQYF. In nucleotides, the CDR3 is TGTGCCAGCAGCCCACAAGAGACCCAGTACTTC.

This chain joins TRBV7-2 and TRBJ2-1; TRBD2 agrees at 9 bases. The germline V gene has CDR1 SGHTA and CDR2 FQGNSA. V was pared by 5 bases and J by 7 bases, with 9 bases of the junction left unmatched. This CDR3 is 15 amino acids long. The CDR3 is CASSPSGGNWNEQFF. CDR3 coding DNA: TGTGCCAGCAGCCCGAGCGGGGGGAATTGGAATGAGCAGTTCTTC.

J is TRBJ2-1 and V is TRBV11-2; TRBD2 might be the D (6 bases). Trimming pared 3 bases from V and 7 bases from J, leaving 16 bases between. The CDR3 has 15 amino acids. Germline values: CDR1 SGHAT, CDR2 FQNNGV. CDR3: CASSLGEPGGNEQFF. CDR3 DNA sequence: TGTGCCAGCAGCTTGGGGGAACCTGGGGGGAATGAGCAGTTCTTC.

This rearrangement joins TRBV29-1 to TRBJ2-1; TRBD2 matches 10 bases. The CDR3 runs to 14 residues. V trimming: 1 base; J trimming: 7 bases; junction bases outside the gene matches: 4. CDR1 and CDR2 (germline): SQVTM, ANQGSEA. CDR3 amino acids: CSVEGGTSVNEQFF. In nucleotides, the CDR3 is TGCAGCGTTGAAGGGGGGACTAGCGTGAATGAGCAGTTCTTC.

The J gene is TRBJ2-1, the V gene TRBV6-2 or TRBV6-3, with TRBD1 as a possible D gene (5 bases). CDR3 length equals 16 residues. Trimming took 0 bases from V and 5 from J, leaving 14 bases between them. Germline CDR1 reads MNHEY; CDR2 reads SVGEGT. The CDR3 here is CASSYSRQGINNEQFF. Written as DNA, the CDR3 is TGTGCCAGCAGTTACTCAAGGCAGGGTATTAACAATGAGCAGTTCTTC.

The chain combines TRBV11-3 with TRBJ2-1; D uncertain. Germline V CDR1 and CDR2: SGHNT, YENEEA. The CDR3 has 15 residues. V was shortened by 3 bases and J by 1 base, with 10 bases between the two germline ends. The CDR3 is CASSFSAASYNEQFF. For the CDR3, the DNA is TGTGCCAGCAGCTTTTCCGCCGCTTCCTACAATGAGCAGTTCTTC.

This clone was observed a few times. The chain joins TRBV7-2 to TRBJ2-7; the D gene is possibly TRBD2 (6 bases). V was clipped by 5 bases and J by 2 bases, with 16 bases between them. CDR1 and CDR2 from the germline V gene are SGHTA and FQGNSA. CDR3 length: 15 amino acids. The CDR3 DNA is TGTGCCAGCAGCCCTCTTGCGGGGAAAACCTACGAGCAGTACTTC. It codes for CASSPLAGKTYEQYF. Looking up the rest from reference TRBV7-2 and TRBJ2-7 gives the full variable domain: GAGVSQSPSNKVTEKGKDVELRCDPISGHTALYWYRQSLGQGLEFLIYFQGNSAPDKSGLPSDRFSAERTGGSVSTLTIQRTQQEDSAVYLCASSPLAGKTYEQYFGPGTRLTVT.

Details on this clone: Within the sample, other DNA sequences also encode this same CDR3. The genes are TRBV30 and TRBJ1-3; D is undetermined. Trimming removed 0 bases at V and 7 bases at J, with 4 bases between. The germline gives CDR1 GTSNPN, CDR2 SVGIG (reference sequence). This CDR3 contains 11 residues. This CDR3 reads CAWSVGNTIYF. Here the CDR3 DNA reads TGTGCCTGGAGTGTAGGTAACACCATATATTTT.

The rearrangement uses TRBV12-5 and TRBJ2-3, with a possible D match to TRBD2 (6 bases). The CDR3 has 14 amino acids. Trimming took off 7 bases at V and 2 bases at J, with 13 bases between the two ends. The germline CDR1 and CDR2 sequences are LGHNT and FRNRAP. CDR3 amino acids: CASAPGLFTDTQYF. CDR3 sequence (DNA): TGTGCTAGTGCCCCTGGACTATTCACAGATACGCAGTATTTT.

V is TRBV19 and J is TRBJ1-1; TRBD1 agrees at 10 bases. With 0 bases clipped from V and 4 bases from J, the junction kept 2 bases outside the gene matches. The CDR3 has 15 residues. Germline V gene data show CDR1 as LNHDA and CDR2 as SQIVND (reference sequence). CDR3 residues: CASSIDWTGGTEAFF. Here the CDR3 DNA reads TGTGCCAGTAGTATAGACTGGACAGGGGGCACTGAAGCTTTCTTT.

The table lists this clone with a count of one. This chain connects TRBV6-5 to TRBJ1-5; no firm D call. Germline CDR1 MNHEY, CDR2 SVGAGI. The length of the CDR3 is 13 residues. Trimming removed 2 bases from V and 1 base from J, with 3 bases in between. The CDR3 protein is CASSYRSNQPQHF. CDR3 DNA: TGTGCCAGCAGTTACAGGAGCAATCAGCCCCAGCATTTT.

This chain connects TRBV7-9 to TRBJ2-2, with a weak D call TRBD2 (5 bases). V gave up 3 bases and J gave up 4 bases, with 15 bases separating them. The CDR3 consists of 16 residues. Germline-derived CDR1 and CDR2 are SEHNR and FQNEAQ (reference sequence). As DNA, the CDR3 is TGTGCCAGCAGCTTCCCCGGGCCCCGGGGCACCGGGGAGCTGTTTTTT. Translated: CASSFPGPRGTGELFF.

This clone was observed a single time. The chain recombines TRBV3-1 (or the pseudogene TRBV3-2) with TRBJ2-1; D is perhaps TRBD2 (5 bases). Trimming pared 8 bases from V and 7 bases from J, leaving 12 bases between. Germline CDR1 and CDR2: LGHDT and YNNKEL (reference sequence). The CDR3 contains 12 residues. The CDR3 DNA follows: TGTGCCAGCGTGGGGAGCCAAAATGAGCAGTTCTTC. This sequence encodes CASVGSQNEQFF.

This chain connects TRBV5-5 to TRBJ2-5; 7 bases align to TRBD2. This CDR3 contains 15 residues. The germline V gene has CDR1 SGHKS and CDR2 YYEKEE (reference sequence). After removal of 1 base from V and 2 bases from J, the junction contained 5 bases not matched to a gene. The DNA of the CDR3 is TGTGCCAGCAGCTTGTTGGCGGGGGAACAAGAGACCCAGTACTTC. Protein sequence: CASSLLAGEQETQYF.

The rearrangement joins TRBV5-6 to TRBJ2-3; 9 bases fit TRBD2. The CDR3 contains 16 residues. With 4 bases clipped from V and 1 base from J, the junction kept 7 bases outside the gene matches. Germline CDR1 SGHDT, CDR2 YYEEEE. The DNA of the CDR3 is TGTGCCAGCAGCCTGACTAGCGGAGAAGGCACAGATACGCAGTATTTT. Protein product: CASSLTSGEGTDTQYF. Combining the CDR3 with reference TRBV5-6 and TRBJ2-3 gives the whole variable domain DAGVTQSPTHLIKTRGQQVTLRCSPKSGHDTVSWYQQALGQGPQFIFQYYEEEERQRGNFPDRFSGHQFPNYSSELNVNALLLGDSALYLCASSLTSGEGTDTQYFGPGTRLTVL.

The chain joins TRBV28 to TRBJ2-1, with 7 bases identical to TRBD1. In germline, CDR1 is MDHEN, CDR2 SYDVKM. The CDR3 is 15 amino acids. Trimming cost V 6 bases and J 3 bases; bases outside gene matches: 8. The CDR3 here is CASSAPGQSYNEQFF. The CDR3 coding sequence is TGTGCCAGCAGCGCTCCGGGACAGAGCTACAATGAGCAGTTCTTC.

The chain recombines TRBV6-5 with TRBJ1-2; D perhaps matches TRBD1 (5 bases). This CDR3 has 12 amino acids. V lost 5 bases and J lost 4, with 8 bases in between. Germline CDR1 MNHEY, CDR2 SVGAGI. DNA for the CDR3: TGTGCCAGCAGTCAGGGAATCTATGGCTACACCTTC. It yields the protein CASSQGIYGYTF.

CDR3 loop: CASSPPPYNSPLHF. For the CDR3, the DNA is TGTGCCAGCAGTCCCCCGCCCTATAATTCACCCCTCCACTTT. The chain is built from TRBV27 and TRBJ1-6; D remains ambiguous. The germline CDR1 and CDR2 sequences are MNHEY and SMNVEV (reference sequence). The CDR3 loop spans 14 amino acids. Trimming pared 5 bases from V and 2 bases from J, leaving 7 bases between.

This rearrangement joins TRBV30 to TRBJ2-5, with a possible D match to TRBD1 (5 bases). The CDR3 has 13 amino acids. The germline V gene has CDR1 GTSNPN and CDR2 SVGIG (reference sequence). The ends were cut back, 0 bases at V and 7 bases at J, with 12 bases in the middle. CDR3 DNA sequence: TGTGCCTGGAGTGTCCAGGGAATGGGGACCCAGTACTTC. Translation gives CAWSVQGMGTQYF. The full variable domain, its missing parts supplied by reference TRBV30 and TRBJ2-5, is SQTIHQWPATLVQPVGSPLSLECTVEGTSNPNLYWYRQAAGRGLQLLFYSVGIGQISSEVPQNLSASRPQDRQFILSSKKLLLSDSGFYLCAWSVQGMGTQYFGPGTRLLVL.